This T cell receptor (beta chain) was documented in a study of T-cell memory formation after mild COVID-19. Findings and caveats of the study: Some clones that responded were present in memory (sampled pre-infection), which suggests cross-reactive memory joined. Mostly located in CM and EM were contracting CD4+ clones, with contracting CD8+ clones located in EMRA.

Points on this clonotype: Its antigen remains unidentified.

Researchers used 5'RACE with constant-segment primers to make TCR alpha and TCR beta cDNA libraries that carry sample barcodes and UMIs. Via MiXCR, TCRdb re-called the 5' RACE reads, giving one row per CDR3 protein. The data show around 250,000 distinct CDR3 sequences, with around 15% seen just once and roughly 24% held by the top ten. V was cut by 5 bases and J by 4 bases, with 14 bases left in between. Germline values: CDR1 MNHNS, CDR2 SASEGT. CDR3 length: 14 residues. The source of this sequence is a man aged 18-30 years who had mild COVID-19 (a few samples of this study predate the infection). Cell type and time point are not known. The J gene is TRBJ1-2, the V gene TRBV6-1, with D tentatively TRBD1 (5 bases). The sequenced sample was PBMCs or a T cell subset sorted from them (not recorded which). CDR3 in DNA: TGTGCCAGCAGTACCATTGGGAGGGGCTATGGCTACACCTTC. Translation: CASSTIGRGYGYTF.